Below are 7 T cell receptor beta chains sequenced from a single sample in a study of T cell repertoires in ileal Crohn's disease. The time point: neoterminal ileum biopsy at postoperative endoscopy, about 6 months after surgery. Sequenced by immunoSEQ multiplex PCR; TCRdb stores in-frame clones only, minus some. Found here are about 62,000 clones, about 89% of them singletons; the top ten hold roughly 1.9%. The sample comprised ileal tissue. Every receptor here comes from an adult with Crohn's disease.

This chain links TRBV13 with TRBJ1-4, with a tentative D call TRBD1 (5 bases). Germline CDR1 is PRHDT and CDR2 is FYEKMQ (reference sequence). The ends were cut back, 3 bases at V and 0 bases at J, with 14 bases in the middle. The CDR3 totals 17 residues. CDR3 coding DNA: TGTGCCAGCAGCTTCGGGGGAGCGGTTGCAACTAATGAAAAACTGTTTTTT. Its translation: CASSFGGAVATNEKLFF.

The rearrangement uses TRBV28 and TRBJ2-1; D perhaps matches TRBD1 (6 bases). CDR3 size: 12 residues. The V gene's germline CDR1 is MDHEN and CDR2 SYDVKM. The V end was cut by 7 bases, the J end by 8 bases, with 12 bases between. The CDR3 here is CASTGQFYEQFF. CDR3 coding DNA: TGTGCCAGCACAGGACAGTTCTATGAGCAGTTCTTC.

The count of this clone is one. The rearrangement links TRBV13 to TRBJ2-2, with D maybe TRBD1 (5 bases). Looked up from germline, CDR1 is PRHDT and CDR2 is FYEKMQ (reference sequence). This CDR3 is built from 15 residues. V dropped 6 bases and J dropped 0 bases, with 11 bases sitting between them. The CDR3 protein is CASSSTDPNTGELFF. CDR3 bases: TGTGCCAGCAGTTCGACAGACCCGAACACCGGGGAGCTGTTTTTT.

This clone has only a few counts. This rearrangement joins TRBV5-1 to TRBJ2-7; D not certain. V was trimmed by 0 bases and J by 0 bases, leaving 10 bases between them. The germline V gene has CDR1 SGHRS and CDR2 YFSETQ. The CDR3 extends over 15 amino acids. The CDR3 reads CASSLGGSGSYEQYF. The CDR3 coding sequence is TGCGCCAGCAGCTTGGGAGGTTCGGGCTCCTACGAGCAGTACTTC.

This rearrangement joins TRBV21-1 to TRBJ2-5; TRBD1, the table's D call, lacks a check against the DNA. TRBV21-1 is labeled a pseudogene. CDR3 size: 16 residues. CDR3 protein: CASTTRTGTVQETQYF. The CDR3 nucleotides are TGTGCCAGCACCACCCGGACAGGGACCGTCCAAGAGACCCAGTACTTC.

This clone occurred once. The J gene is TRBJ1-5, the V gene TRBV29-1, with TRBD1 matching 8 bases. Germline lookup yields CDR1 SQVTM and CDR2 ANQGSEA. CDR3 length: 15 residues. The V and J ends lost 4 bases and 1 base, in that order; junction bases with no gene match: 6. CDR3 bases: TGCAGCGTTGTGGACAGGGTTGGGAGCAATCAGCCCCAGCATTTT. Translating gives CSVVDRVGSNQPQHF.

This chain uses TRBV5-6 with TRBJ2-7; D ambiguous. The germline V gene has CDR1 SGHDT and CDR2 YYEEEE. Trimming removed 0 bases at V and 2 bases at J, with 6 bases between. This CDR3 has 13 amino acids. DNA of the CDR3: TGTGCCAGCAGCTTGGGAGTCGCCTACGAGCAGTACTTC. Its translation: CASSLGVAYEQYF.